This TCR beta chain was sequenced for a study of blood T cell repertoires in COVID-19. CDR3 length equals 14 residues. Per germline, CDR1 SGHRS and CDR2 YFSETQ. Between the trimmed V and J ends, which lost 2 bases and 3 bases, there was a span of 8 bases. Sequenced by immunoSEQ multiplex PCR; TCRdb stores in-frame clones only, minus some. Among 300,000 to 400,000 clones listed, around 87% were seen once. The rearrangement joins TRBV5-1 to TRBJ1-4; D possibly corresponds to TRBD1 (5 bases). The source of this sequence is a woman in her 50s with COVID-19, enrolled during active disease. Sequencing was done on a sample of peripheral blood. CDR3 nucleotides: TGCGCCAGCAGCTTAGGACACGCTAATGAAAAACTGTTTTTT. This codes for CASSLGHANEKLFF.